This entry lists 26 T cell receptor beta chains sequenced from one sample in a study of blood T cell repertoires in COVID-19. Clones were read by immunoSEQ multiplex PCR, and TCRdb kept only the in-frame ones, dropping some. The sample consists of 250,000 or so clones, approximately 90% of them appearing once. The material sequenced was PBMCs or T cells enriched from blood (not recorded which). These receptors were obtained from a woman aged 25 to 45 with acute COVID-19.

The chain recombines TRBV6-5 with TRBJ1-1; D not certain. The germline gives CDR1 MNHEY, CDR2 SVGAGI. This CDR3 spans 13 amino acids. With 5 bases removed from V and 1 base from J, the gap between germline ends came to 8 bases. This CDR3 reads CASSTIQNTEAFF. DNA of the CDR3: TGTGCCAGCAGTACTATCCAGAACACTGAAGCTTTCTTT.

This chain uses TRBV14 with TRBJ2-2; 8 nucleotides agree with TRBD2. The CDR3 sequence is 15 residues long. Germline V CDR1 and CDR2: SGHDN, FVKESK. With V trimmed by 4 bases and J by 8 bases, 9 bases remained unmatched. CDR3 amino acids: CASSPTGGRSGELFF. The CDR3 DNA is TGTGCCAGCAGCCCTACAGGCGGGAGGTCGGGGGAGCTGTTTTTT.

This chain links TRBV28 with TRBJ2-1; possibly TRBD1 for D (6 bases). Germline V gene lookup returns CDR1 MDHEN and CDR2 SYDVKM. The CDR3 is 13 amino acids. Between the trimmed V and J ends, which lost 3 bases and 15 bases, there was a span of 18 bases. This CDR3 is CASSLPGQPRGFF. The CDR3 bases are TGTGCCAGCAGTTTGCCCGGACAGCCGAGGGGGTTCTTC.

V is TRBV6-5 and J is TRBJ2-1; D perhaps matches TRBD2 (5 bases). Trimming removed 3 bases from V and 10 bases from J, with 13 bases in between. This CDR3 contains 13 residues. In germline, CDR1 is MNHEY, CDR2 SVGAGI. CDR3 DNA sequence: TGTGCCAGCAGTTATGAGGGTACGGGGGAGCAGTTCTTC. Its protein is CASSYEGTGEQFF.

This clone was observed a handful of times. The rearrangement uses TRBV6-2 or TRBV6-3 and TRBJ2-7; the match to TRBD2 covers 11 bases. The CDR3 is 16 amino acids. The V gene's germline CDR1 is MNHEY and CDR2 SVGEGT. V lost 2 bases to trimming and J lost 2 bases; unmatched junction nucleotides: 5. The chain's CDR3 is CASSYTSLAGAYEQYF. The DNA of the CDR3 is TGTGCCAGCAGTTACACATCACTAGCGGGAGCCTACGAGCAGTACTTC.

V gene TRBV9 combines with J gene TRBJ2-1, with 13 bases identical to TRBD2. Germline CDR1 is SGDLS and CDR2 is YYNGEE. The CDR3 spans 17 residues. Trimming took 4 bases from V and 9 from J; bases not matched to a gene: 13. In DNA form, the CDR3 reads TGTGCCAGCAGCCCAGGGACCGGGACTAGCGGGATAGGTGAGCAGTTCTTC. Translated, it gives CASSPGTGTSGIGEQFF. The complete variable domain, with remaining parts taken from reference TRBV9 and TRBJ2-1, reads DSGVTQTPKHLITATGQRVTLRCSPRSGDLSVYWYQQSLDQGLQFLIQYYNGEERAKGNILERFSAQQFPDLHSELNLSSLELGDSALYFCASSPGTGTSGIGEQFFGPGTRLTVL.

The chain recombines TRBV18 with TRBJ2-1, with 9 bases matching TRBD2. This CDR3 has 15 residues. V gave up 6 bases and J gave up 7 bases; unmatched junction bases: 10. Germline values: CDR1 KGHSH, CDR2 LQKENI. The CDR3 protein is CASSHEVAGVNEQFF. The CDR3 nucleotides read TGTGCCAGCTCCCACGAAGTAGCGGGAGTGAATGAGCAGTTCTTC.

This clone was found once. The chain is built from TRBV19 and TRBJ2-1; maybe TRBD2 (6 bases). Trimming pared 5 bases from V and 7 bases from J, leaving 24 bases between. CDR1 and CDR2 (germline): LNHDA, SQIVND (reference sequence). There are 17 residues in the CDR3. Written as DNA, the CDR3 is TGTGCCAGTAGTCAACGGGGGAGCGCGGCCGGTTGGAATGAGCAGTTCTTC. Amino acid sequence: CASSQRGSAAGWNEQFF.

The gene calls are TRBV10-2 and TRBJ2-3, with TRBD2 as a possible D gene (7 bases). The length of the CDR3 is 15 residues. Trimming took 5 bases from V and 6 from J, leaving 18 bases between them. From germline, CDR1 is WSHSY and CDR2 SAAADI. CDR3 coding DNA: TGCGCCAGCAGTCTTGGGGGGGCCCCACACGATACGCAGTATTTT. Amino acid sequence: CASSLGGAPHDTQYF.

The CDR3 bases are TGTGCCAGCGGAGGGAATCTACGAGAGCAGTACTTC. It yields the protein CASGGNLREQYF. The chain employs TRBV5-4 and TRBJ2-7, with D maybe TRBD2 (6 bases). With 7 bases removed from V and 7 bases from J, the gap between germline ends came to 15 bases. The CDR3 loop spans 12 amino acids. CDR1 and CDR2 from the germline V gene are SGHNT and YYREEE (reference sequence).

This chain connects TRBV6-1 to TRBJ1-1; D not resolved. The V end was cut by 2 bases, the J end by 4 bases, with 14 bases between. Germline loops: CDR1 MNHNS, CDR2 SASEGT. The CDR3 length is 15 residues. The CDR3 DNA follows: TGTGCCAGCAGTGAATATCTGGGTCCGGGCACTGAAGCTTTCTTT. It codes for CASSEYLGPGTEAFF.

Of note for this clone: Additional DNA sequences in this sample encode the identical CDR3. V usage is TRBV28 and J usage is TRBJ2-1; maybe TRBD2 (5 bases). CDR1 and CDR2 from the germline V gene are MDHEN and SYDVKM. The CDR3 covers 15 residues. With 2 bases removed from V and 1 base from J, the gap between germline ends came to 9 bases. CDR3 nucleotide sequence: TGTGCCAGCAGTTTAACGGGATCTTCCTACAATGAGCAGTTCTTC. Its protein is CASSLTGSSYNEQFF.

As DNA, the CDR3 is TGTGCCAGCAGCATCGGGACTAGCGGGACCGGGGAGCTGTTTTTT. As protein: CASSIGTSGTGELFF. The chain is built from TRBV5-8 and TRBJ2-2; TRBD2 matches at 12 bases. This CDR3 comprises 15 residues. V shed 4 bases, J shed 5 bases, and the junction held 3 bases outside the gene matches. Germline V CDR1 and CDR2: SGHTS, YDEGEE.

This clone occurred once. The V and J genes are TRBV28 and TRBJ1-2; 12 nucleotides agree with TRBD1. Germline V gene sequence: CDR1 MDHEN, CDR2 SYDVKM. The ends lost 3 bases at V and 0 bases at J; junction bases unmatched: 8. The CDR3 is 18 residues long. CDR3 loop: CASSFPPGQGAPNYGYTF. DNA of the CDR3: TGTGCCAGCAGTTTTCCCCCGGGACAGGGGGCCCCTAACTATGGCTACACCTTC.

This chain uses TRBV19 with TRBJ2-3, with D possibly TRBD2 on 6 matching bases. Looked up from germline, CDR1 is LNHDA and CDR2 is SQIVND (reference sequence). This CDR3 is 18 amino acids long. Trimming cost V 0 bases and J 2 bases, with 18 bases left between them. The CDR3 DNA follows: TGTGCCAGTAGTATAGATTCAGCGGGCTCCTTTACCACAGATACGCAGTATTTT. This translates into CASSIDSAGSFTTDTQYF. Full variable domain (rest looked up from reference TRBV19 and TRBJ2-3): DGGITQSPKYLFRKEGQNVTLSCEQNLNHDAMYWYRQDPGQGLRLIYYSQIVNDFQKGDIAEGYSVSREKKESFPLTVTSAQKNPTAFYLCASSIDSAGSFTTDTQYFGPGTRLTVL.

The chain carries TRBV19 and TRBJ2-1; no reliable D call. V lost 5 bases and J lost 6, with 11 bases in between. The CDR3 consists of 13 residues. Germline CDR1 is LNHDA and CDR2 is SQIVND (reference sequence). The CDR3 region is CASSLDSVNEQFF. For the CDR3, the DNA is TGTGCCAGTAGTCTTGACTCGGTCAATGAGCAGTTCTTC.

This chain links TRBV11-2 with TRBJ2-7; 12 bases line up with TRBD2. This CDR3 comprises 19 residues. V lost 5 bases to trimming and J lost 1 base; unmatched junction nucleotides: 15. Germline CDR1 is SGHAT and CDR2 is FQNNGV. As DNA, the CDR3 is TGTGCCAGCAGCCAGGCAGGACTAGCGGGATACGATTCGTCCTACGAGCAGTACTTC. It encodes CASSQAGLAGYDSSYEQYF.

This clone is a singleton in its sample. The rearrangement uses TRBV28 and TRBJ1-5, with 11 bases that match TRBD1. V was pared by 6 bases and J by 2 bases, with 18 bases of the junction left unmatched. CDR3 length: 20 amino acids. Germline-derived CDR1 and CDR2 are MDHEN and SYDVKM. The DNA of the CDR3 is TGTGCCAGCAGACCCTTCGGACAGGGGGCACCCCCATGGGGCAATCAGCCCCAGCATTTT. Amino acids: CASRPFGQGAPPWGNQPQHF.

The chain has TRBV30 and TRBJ2-7; no reliable D call. Germline V gene lookup returns CDR1 GTSNPN and CDR2 SVGIG (reference sequence). The V end lost 4 bases, the J end lost 6 bases, and 10 bases lay between the germline ends. The CDR3 loop spans 11 amino acids. The DNA of the CDR3 is TGTGCCTGGACTATGGGCTCCGAGCAGTACTTC. It yields the protein CAWTMGSEQYF.

This chain uses TRBV7-9 with TRBJ2-2; D is possibly TRBD1 (5 bases). The length of the CDR3 is 14 residues. Germline V gene sequence: CDR1 SEHNR, CDR2 FQNEAQ (reference sequence). V was shortened by 6 bases and J by 1 base, with 9 bases between the two germline ends. The CDR3 loop is CASRITGNTGELFF. The CDR3 coding sequence is TGTGCCAGCAGGATCACAGGGAACACCGGGGAGCTGTTTTTT.

There are a few counts of this clone. The V gene is TRBV18, the J gene TRBJ2-5; D perhaps matches TRBD1 (5 bases). In germline, CDR1 is KGHSH, CDR2 LQKENI. V was shortened by 5 bases and J by 3 bases, with 7 bases between the two germline ends. The CDR3 loop spans 12 amino acids. This CDR3 is CASSLGEETQYF. The DNA for the CDR3 is TGTGCCAGCTCATTAGGGGAAGAGACCCAGTACTTC. Complete variable domain (other parts from reference TRBV18 and TRBJ2-5): NAGVMQNPRHLVRRRGQEARLRCSPMKGHSHVYWYRQLPEEGLKFMVYLQKENIIDESGMPKERFSAEFPKEGPSILRIQQVVRGDSAAYFCASSLGEETQYFGPGTRLLVL.

This sequence joins TRBV18 and TRBJ2-3, with D perhaps TRBD2 (6 bases). The CDR3 runs to 16 residues. Trimming left V 0 bases short and J 4 bases short, with 14 bases between. Germline V CDR1 and CDR2: KGHSH, LQKENI. Here the CDR3 reads CASSPPGPGRSDTQYF. The CDR3 DNA follows: TGTGCCAGCTCACCACCTGGCCCAGGGAGGTCAGATACGCAGTATTTT. The full variable domain, with the rest looked up from reference TRBV18 and TRBJ2-3, is NAGVMQNPRHLVRRRGQEARLRCSPMKGHSHVYWYRQLPEEGLKFMVYLQKENIIDESGMPKERFSAEFPKEGPSILRIQQVVRGDSAAYFCASSPPGPGRSDTQYFGPGTRLTVL.

This sequence joins TRBV28 and TRBJ1-4, with TRBD1 matching 8 bases. Looked up from germline, CDR1 is MDHEN and CDR2 is SYDVKM. The ends lost 5 bases at V and 4 bases at J; junction bases unmatched: 9. This CDR3 has 16 residues. CDR3 DNA sequence: TGTGCCAGCAGTACTACCACAGGGGGAATTAATGAAAAACTGTTTTTT. Translated, it gives CASSTTTGGINEKLFF.

The CDR3 reads CASSLPLAGDEQYF. The CDR3 DNA reads TGTGCCAGCAGCTTGCCCTTAGCGGGAGACGAGCAGTACTTC. This chain joins TRBV5-6 and TRBJ2-7; 9 bases line up with TRBD2. Per the germline V gene, CDR1 is SGHDT and CDR2 is YYEEEE. CDR3 length equals 14 residues. Trimming removed 1 base from V and 5 bases from J; junction bases left unmatched: 4.

CDR3 sequence: CASSWAGTVNYGYTF. The CDR3 nucleotides are TGTGCCAGCAGCTGGGCCGGGACAGTCAACTATGGCTACACCTTC. The chain employs TRBV5-8 and TRBJ1-2; the match to TRBD1 covers 7 bases. Looked up from germline, CDR1 is SGHTS and CDR2 is YDEGEE. The CDR3 contains 15 residues. V gave up 3 bases and J gave up 2 bases; unmatched junction bases: 7.

The CDR3 nucleotides read TGTGCCAGCAGCCTTCGGGTGGAACTGTTTTTT. Its translation is CASSLRVELFF. This chain joins TRBV2 and TRBJ1-4, with D uncertain. The CDR3 runs 11 residues. V gave up 6 bases and J gave up 12 bases, with 11 bases separating them. CDR1 and CDR2 from the germline V gene are SNHLY and FYNNEI.